This T cell receptor (beta chain) was sequenced for a study of blood T cell repertoires in COVID-19 (dated by TCRdb to 2020 to 2022). About the investigation overall: The collaborator samples originated in the United States, Italy and Spain and spanned the acute and convalescent phases of COVID-19. The repertoires were made available in a free public database intended to serve as a resource for research on the immune response to SARS-CoV-2. The material from the prospective study consisted of cDNA or gDNA derived from T cells, B-cell-depleted T cells, or PBMCs. Sample metadata almost always included a de-identified subject ID, COVID-19 status, age in years and sex. Samples came from the ongoing ImmuneRACE study (first 160 participants) plus 1,254 subjects from 6 global collaborators. Where available, HLA class I and class II types were obtained from metadata supplied by the sample provider rather than from assay-based typing. The dataset comprised deeply sampled blood TCRbeta repertoires from subjects exposed to, actively infected with, or recovered from COVID-19. Summary of the overall study and its limitations: How much clinical and demographic metadata was included differed by source and by participant, and the metadata was provided uncurated.

The germline V gene encodes CDR1 KGHDR and CDR2 SFDVKD. Germline trimming amounts to 1 base on V and 10 bases on J, with 2 as the count of junction bases outside the gene matches. The cysteine opens and the phenylalanine closes a CDR3 of 13 amino acids. Only the CDR3 region is kept as DNA, spanning 39 bases read in frame from base 1. For this clone: Its cognate antigen has yet to be identified. Base qualities are not at hand, and no much larger clone is one base apart.

TCRbeta CDR3 regions were amplified from genomic DNA using the immunoSEQ Assay, a bias-controlled multiplex PCR. The paper's processing steps were these. The number of nucleated cells in each sample was estimated by amplification of reference gene primers within the assay. To quantify the absolute abundance of each unique TCRbeta CDR3 rearrangement, sequence reads were collapsed and filtered. For each sample, productive Simpson clonality was calculated by taking the square root of Simpson's diversity index across productive rearrangements. TCRdb mirrors the immuneACCESS table, restricted to in-frame sequences. Some clones are absent from its copies; in checked studies, under half trace to an unresolved V gene, and the reason for the others is unknown. Clone size and the V and J calls come from that table; the DNA yielded D and trimming. This sample holds about 140,000 clones; around 80% were observed only once. Less than 5.5% of the sample comes from the top ten.

Collaborating institutions collected whole blood in K2EDTA tubes following their own protocols. For TCRbeta analysis, collaborators shipped samples in one of three forms: frozen whole blood, isolated PBMCs, or DNA extracted from either of those sample types. The sequence came from a woman between 50 and 59 years old with acute or convalescent COVID-19. The specimen sequenced was peripheral blood. The sequence links TRBV24-1 to TRBJ2-1; 8 of the junction bases match TRBD2. The DNA sequence is TGTGCCACCAGTGATTTCGAGCGGGAGGAGCAGTTCTTC. Its product reads: CATSDFEREEQFF.